The next 30 T cell receptor beta chains were all read from a single sample in a study of T-cell reconstitution after alpha-beta-depleted transplantation in children. As it was prepared, the TCRbeta library received unique molecular identifiers. MiXCR, applied by TCRdb to the PCR reads, yields one record per CDR3 protein. This sample has about 270,000 distinct CDR3 sequences, with nearly 10% found just once. Sequences were derived from PBMCs from the stem cell graft donor, sampled from the stem cell graft. The receptors derive from a human donor who donated a stem cell graft to a child with SCID.

This chain connects TRBV12-3 or TRBV12-4 to TRBJ2-2; TRBD1 agrees at 9 bases. With 6 bases clipped from V and 4 bases from J, the junction kept 9 bases outside the gene matches. The CDR3 extends over 16 amino acids. The CDR3 sequence: CASRPSGTGSTGELFF. CDR3 sequence (DNA): TGTGCCAGCAGACCTTCCGGGACAGGGAGCACCGGGGAGCTGTTTTTT.

This clonotype has a count of ten or more. V and J are TRBV3-1 and TRBJ1-2, with 9 bases aligning to TRBD1. Germline CDR1 LGHDT, CDR2 YNNKEL (reference sequence). V shed 1 base and J 6 bases; nucleotides not matched to a gene: 6. CDR3 length equals 15 residues. This CDR3 is CASSQGGQGVDGYTF. The CDR3 region has the DNA TGTGCCAGCAGCCAAGGGGGACAGGGCGTCGATGGCTACACCTTC.

This clonotype has just a few counts. The J gene is TRBJ2-3, the V gene TRBV20-1; 8 bases line up with TRBD1. From germline, CDR1 is DFQATT and CDR2 SNEGSKA (reference sequence). V shed 6 bases, J shed 2 bases, and the junction held 7 bases outside the gene matches. The CDR3 loop spans 14 amino acids. The CDR3 loop reads CSALDRGYTDTQYF. The CDR3 nucleotides are TGCAGTGCGTTAGACAGGGGCTACACAGATACGCAGTATTTT.

This clonotype was detected a few times. J is TRBJ2-7 and V is TRBV7-9; 7 positions match TRBD1. CDR1 SEHNR and CDR2 FQNEAQ come from the germline V gene (reference sequence). The junction had 10 bases not matched to a gene; V was cut back by 6 bases and J by 2 bases. This CDR3 is built from 15 residues. CDR3 sequence reads: CASSWPGQETYEQYF. The CDR3 nucleotides are TGTGCCAGCAGTTGGCCCGGACAGGAGACCTACGAGCAGTACTTC. The entire variable domain, with the rest obtained from reference TRBV7-9 and TRBJ2-7, is as follows: DTGVSQNPRHKITKRGQNVTFRCDPISEHNRLYWYRQTLGQGPEFLTYFQNEAQLEKSRLLSDRFSAERPKGSFSTLEIQRTEQGDSAMYLCASSWPGQETYEQYFGPGTRLTVT.

The J gene is TRBJ2-5, the V gene TRBV7-7; 9 nucleotides align to TRBD2. The length of the CDR3 is 12 residues. In germline, CDR1 is SSHAT, CDR2 FNYEAQ (reference sequence). The CDR3 here is CASGGEGETQYF. The CDR3 bases are TGTGCTAGCGGGGGTGAGGGGGAGACCCAGTACTTC.

The chain joins TRBV10-1 to TRBJ2-7; 7 bases agree with TRBD1. V lost 2 bases and J lost 4; bases outside the gene matches: 2. Per the germline V gene, CDR1 is WNHNN and CDR2 is SYGVQD (reference sequence). The CDR3 sequence is 13 residues long. The CDR3 protein is CASSERQGYEQYF. The CDR3 nucleotides are TGCGCCAGCAGTGAGAGACAGGGATACGAGCAGTACTTC.

V usage is TRBV12-3 or TRBV12-4 and J usage is TRBJ2-3, with unresolved D. V lost 6 bases and J lost 2, with 12 bases in between. There are 14 residues in the CDR3. CDR3 in DNA: TGTGCCAGCAGCTGGGTGGGGTCCACAGATACGCAGTATTTT. This codes for CASSWVGSTDTQYF.

This clonotype appeared a few times. The chain links TRBV7-8 to TRBJ1-4, with D unresolved. The CDR3 covers 16 residues. Germline V gene lookup returns CDR1 SGHVS and CDR2 FQNEAQ. Trimming cost V 5 bases and J 0 bases, with 13 bases left between them. CDR3 in amino acids: CASSPEPGATNEKLFF. CDR3 sequence (DNA): TGTGCCAGCAGCCCCGAGCCGGGTGCAACTAATGAAAAACTGTTTTTT. The variable domain in full, with the rest retrieved from reference TRBV7-8 and TRBJ1-4, is GAGVSQSPRYKVAKRGQDVALRCDPISGHVSLFWYQQALGQGPEFLTYFQNEAQLDKSGLPSDRFFAERPEGSVSTLKIQRTQQEDSAVYLCASSPEPGATNEKLFFGSGTQLSVL.

This clonotype was observed a few times. This chain connects TRBV5-1 to TRBJ2-1; 11 bases map to TRBD2. CDR1 and CDR2 (germline): SGHRS, YFSETQ. The CDR3 contains 19 residues. V dropped 1 base and J dropped 2; count of bases not matched to a gene: 11. CDR3 loop: CASSLTGLAGGLPYNEQFF. As DNA, the CDR3 is TGCGCCAGCAGCTTGACCGGCCTAGCGGGGGGCCTGCCCTACAATGAGCAGTTCTTC.

The V call is TRBV7-8, the J call TRBJ2-7; 7 bases are a match to TRBD1. CDR3 length: 13 residues. J was trimmed by 3 bases and V by 5 bases; bases with no gene match: 4. In germline, CDR1 is SGHVS, CDR2 FQNEAQ. CDR3 in DNA: TGTGCCAGCAGCCTGGGACAGCGCTACGAGCAGTACTTC. Residues: CASSLGQRYEQYF.

This clonotype was counted a few times. This sequence joins TRBV6-5 and TRBJ2-7; D not resolved. Germline V gene data show CDR1 as MNHEY and CDR2 as SVGAGI. The CDR3 runs 13 residues. V gave up 3 bases and J gave up 1 base, with 7 bases separating them. This chain's CDR3 is CASSYYSSYEQYF. The CDR3 coding sequence is TGTGCCAGCAGTTATTACAGTTCCTACGAGCAGTACTTC.

A few counts support this clonotype. The chain recombines TRBV13 with TRBJ2-3; weak D call: TRBD2 (6 bases). The CDR3 contains 16 residues. Trimming pared 4 bases from V and 2 bases from J, leaving 16 bases between. Germline V lookup: CDR1 PRHDT, CDR2 FYEKMQ (reference sequence). CDR3 region: CASSSEAGGTTDTQYF. The CDR3 DNA sequence: TGTGCCAGCAGCTCTGAGGCGGGCGGGACCACAGATACGCAGTATTTT.

The chain carries TRBV20-1 and TRBJ1-1; unclear D gene. The CDR3 spans 13 residues. V was pared by 5 bases and J by 10 bases, with 20 bases between. Germline values: CDR1 DFQATT, CDR2 SNEGSKA (reference sequence). The CDR3 DNA reads as TGCAGTGCTCCCCCGGGTCTCGACCGTGGAGCTTTCTTT. This translates into CSAPPGLDRGAFF.

This clonotype was recorded a few times. The chain couples TRBV27 to TRBJ2-5; D is ambiguous. Trimming pared 4 bases from V and 5 bases from J, leaving 20 bases between. The germline V gene has CDR1 MNHEY and CDR2 SMNVEV (reference sequence). This CDR3 spans 16 amino acids. The CDR3 loop is CASSSVGDGARETQYF. In DNA form, the CDR3 reads TGTGCCAGCAGTTCCGTGGGCGACGGAGCGAGGGAGACCCAGTACTTC.

This clonotype appeared a few times. The genes are TRBV3-1 and TRBJ2-1; D unclear. Trimming pared 0 bases from V and 4 bases from J, leaving 13 bases between. The germline V gene has CDR1 LGHDT and CDR2 YNNKEL (reference sequence). CDR3 length: 16 residues. Written as DNA, the CDR3 is TGTGCCAGCAGCCAAGAACCCGCGGTATCATACAATGAGCAGTTCTTC. The encoded protein is CASSQEPAVSYNEQFF.

The genes are TRBV18 and TRBJ2-7; TRBD2 matches at 10 bases. This CDR3 spans 19 amino acids. Trimming at V came to 3 bases and at J to 6 bases, leaving 20 bases not matched to a gene. Germline V gene sequence: CDR1 KGHSH, CDR2 LQKENI. The CDR3 is CASSPLAGGPQVAGVEQYF. The CDR3 DNA follows: TGTGCCAGCTCACCTTTAGCGGGGGGCCCACAAGTCGCTGGCGTCGAGCAGTACTTC.

V usage is TRBV12-3 or TRBV12-4 and J usage is TRBJ2-7, with D possibly being TRBD1 (5 bases). There are 15 residues in the CDR3. Trimming pared 6 bases from V and 0 bases from J, leaving 15 bases between. Here the CDR3 reads CASRTVGISSYEQYF. The CDR3 bases are TGTGCCAGCAGGACAGTGGGGATCAGCTCCTACGAGCAGTACTTC.

The chain joins TRBV7-9 to TRBJ2-5, with D possibly TRBD2 on 5 matching bases. The CDR3 sequence is 13 residues long. Trimming left V 4 bases short and J 2 bases short, with 8 bases between. The germline gives CDR1 SEHNR, CDR2 FQNEAQ (reference sequence). Here the CDR3 reads CASSSVAQETQYF. In DNA, the CDR3 is TGTGCCAGCAGCTCCGTAGCGCAAGAGACCCAGTACTTC.

This clonotype showed up just a few times. The J gene is TRBJ1-2, the V gene TRBV7-9; 9 bases map to TRBD1. The V gene's germline CDR1 is SEHNR and CDR2 FQNEAQ (reference sequence). This CDR3 spans 14 amino acids. V dropped 5 bases and J dropped 6; count of bases not matched to a gene: 7. The CDR3 protein is CASSDPDRGHGYTF. CDR3 coding DNA: TGTGCCAGCAGCGATCCGGACAGGGGACATGGCTACACCTTC.

V is TRBV20-1 and J is TRBJ2-1; D unclear. The V end was cut by 0 bases, the J end by 9 bases, with 9 bases between. This CDR3 comprises 12 residues. CDR1 and CDR2 (germline): DFQATT, SNEGSKA (reference sequence). CDR3 in amino acids: CSARDQAVEQFF. The CDR3 bases are TGCAGTGCTAGAGATCAGGCGGTTGAGCAGTTCTTC.

This sequence joins TRBV5-1 and TRBJ2-1; D is undetermined. V lost 3 bases, J lost 7 bases, and 8 bases lay in between. Germline values: CDR1 SGHRS, CDR2 YFSETQ. The length of the CDR3 is 12 residues. CDR3 nucleotides: TGCGCCAGCAGCTCGACTTGGAATGAGCAGTTCTTC. This sequence encodes CASSSTWNEQFF.

Only a few counts were recorded for this clonotype. The chain couples TRBV27 to TRBJ2-7; 11 positions agree with TRBD2. J lost 7 bases, V lost 0 bases, and 23 bases had no gene match. The CDR3 extends over 21 amino acids. Germline V gene lookup returns CDR1 MNHEY and CDR2 SMNVEV (reference sequence). The CDR3 region is CASSLSPQGPSGGRPTGEQYF. The DNA of the CDR3 is TGTGCCAGCAGTTTATCCCCCCAAGGGCCTAGCGGGGGGAGGCCTACGGGGGAGCAGTACTTC.

In this sample, this clonotype turned up a few times. V is TRBV7-6 and J is TRBJ1-5; tentatively, D is TRBD1 (6 bases). V shed 2 bases and J shed 2 bases, with 13 bases lying between them. The CDR3 has 16 amino acids. Germline assignment: CDR1 SGHVS and CDR2 FNYEAQ. CDR3 amino acids: CASSLLAGVGNQPQHF. The CDR3 nucleotides are TGTGCCAGCAGCTTACTTGCAGGGGTGGGCAATCAGCCCCAGCATTTT.

This clonotype was counted a few times. The rearrangement uses TRBV20-1 and TRBJ2-3; either TRBD1 or TRBD2 may fit D (5 bases each). CDR1 and CDR2 from the germline V gene are DFQATT and SNEGSKA (reference sequence). The length of the CDR3 is 16 residues. V was cut by 3 bases and J by 0 bases, with 16 bases left in between. DNA for the CDR3: TGCAGTGCTAGCGTGGGACCGCCACTTAGCACAGATACGCAGTATTTT. It is translated as CSASVGPPLSTDTQYF.

This clonotype was seen a few times. The chain joins TRBV4-1 to TRBJ2-1; the D call may be TRBD1 or TRBD2 (5 bases each). The CDR3 is made up of 14 amino acids. With 0 bases removed from V and 10 bases from J, the gap between germline ends came to 13 bases. Germline CDR1 and CDR2: MGHRA and YSYEKL. CDR3 sequence (DNA): TGCGCCAGCAGCCAAGAAGGGTGGGGGAACGAGCAGTTCTTC. Amino acid sequence: CASSQEGWGNEQFF.

The chain has TRBV5-6 and TRBJ2-7, with TRBD2 matching over 7 bases. Per germline, CDR1 SGHDT and CDR2 YYEEEE. The CDR3 has 14 residues. Germline trimming cut 4 bases from V and 3 bases from J; bases unmatched to any gene: 7. In DNA, the CDR3 is TGTGCCAGCAGCCGGCGGGGGTGGGACTACGAGCAGTACTTC. Translation: CASSRRGWDYEQYF.

Many counts were recorded for this clonotype. The gene calls are TRBV29-1 and TRBJ1-4; possible D gene TRBD1, 6 bases. V was trimmed by 2 bases and J by 8 bases, leaving 9 bases between them. Looked up from germline, CDR1 is SQVTM and CDR2 is ANQGSEA. The CDR3 sequence is 12 residues long. The CDR3 nucleotides are TGCAGCGTTGAAACAGGGCAGGAAAAACTGTTTTTT. This gives the protein CSVETGQEKLFF.

The V gene is TRBV6-1, the J gene TRBJ1-5, with 7 positions matching TRBD1. The CDR3 extends over 16 amino acids. Per germline, CDR1 MNHNS and CDR2 SASEGT. V lost 5 bases and J lost 1; bases outside the gene matches: 8. CDR3 DNA sequence: TGTGCCAGCAGTCATCGGGACAGATGGAGCAATCAGCCCCAGCATTTT. Residues: CASSHRDRWSNQPQHF.

The chain links TRBV6-2 or TRBV6-3 to TRBJ2-1, with 9 positions matching TRBD1. Germline V lookup: CDR1 MNHEY, CDR2 SVGEGT. The J segment lost 7 bases and the V segment lost 5 bases, leaving 9 bases of the junction unmatched. The CDR3 is 15 residues long. As DNA, the CDR3 is TGTGCCAGCAGTACATCGGGACAGGGATGGAATGAGCAGTTCTTC. It encodes CASSTSGQGWNEQFF.

This chain connects TRBV4-2 to TRBJ2-3; D could derive from TRBD1 or TRBD2 (6 bases each). Germline assignment: CDR1 LGHNA and CDR2 YNFKEQ. Deletions cut 4 bases from V and 3 bases from J, with 17 bases between. The CDR3 is made up of 16 amino acids. CDR3: CASSPSMPGATDTQYF. The CDR3 DNA follows: TGTGCCAGCAGCCCATCCATGCCGGGGGCAACAGATACGCAGTATTTT.